The 21 T cell receptor beta chains below all came from one sample that was sequenced in a study of control samples from healthy donors and cancer patients (TCRdb year 2020). Receptor amplification or capture employed the immunoSEQ multiplex PCR assay. TCRdb limited this immuneACCESS table to in-frame rearrangements with V and J called. A share of clones is missing; checked studies link under half to unresolved V genes, and the rest is unexplained. The sample records approximately 50,000 clones, more than 75% of which are singletons. Together, the top ten hold roughly 13% of the sample. Sequencing was performed on PBMCs. These TCRs come from an older woman with lung cancer.

The chain couples TRBV3-1 (or the pseudogene TRBV3-2) to TRBJ1-1; no clear D gene. Trimming cost V 4 bases and J 4 bases, with 13 bases left between them. The CDR3 length is 14 residues. The germline CDR1 and CDR2 sequences are LGHDT and YNNKEL (reference sequence). CDR3 nucleotide sequence: TGTGCCAGCAGCCCGGGTTTCCCTGGCACTGAAGCTTTCTTT. Protein sequence: CASSPGFPGTEAFF.

This rearrangement joins TRBV18 to TRBJ2-1, with 10 bases matching TRBD2. The germline V gene encodes CDR1 KGHSH and CDR2 LQKENI. The V and J ends lost 3 bases and 3 bases, in that order; junction bases with no gene match: 2. CDR3 length equals 15 residues. The DNA for the CDR3 is TGTGCCAGCTCACCCAGCGGGGGGGTCTACAATGAGCAGTTCTTC. It specifies CASSPSGGVYNEQFF.

The chain links TRBV24-1 to TRBJ2-1; D is possibly TRBD1 (5 bases). V lost 4 bases to trimming and J lost 6 bases, with 18 bases between them. The germline gives CDR1 KGHDR, CDR2 SFDVKD. This CDR3 spans 16 amino acids. The CDR3 loop reads CATSDSDIVWSNEQFF. The CDR3 nucleotides read TGTGCCACCAGTGACTCGGACATCGTTTGGTCCAATGAGCAGTTCTTC.

This chain joins TRBV30 and TRBJ2-1, with TRBD2 identical over 16 bases. This CDR3 is built from 14 residues. Trimming took 0 bases from V and 13 from J; bases not matched to a gene: 3. Germline values: CDR1 GTSNPN, CDR2 SVGIG (reference sequence). CDR3 sequence: CAWSVGTSGRGQFF. CDR3 DNA: TGTGCCTGGAGTGTAGGGACTAGCGGGAGGGGACAGTTCTTC.

The chain links TRBV7-3 to TRBJ2-3; 9 bases match TRBD2. This CDR3 is built from 16 residues. V lost 5 bases to trimming and J lost 1 base; unmatched junction nucleotides: 7. Germline CDR1 SGHTA, CDR2 FQGTGA. The CDR3 is CASSPRTSAGTDTQYF. The CDR3 coding sequence is TGTGCCAGCAGCCCAAGGACTAGCGCGGGCACAGATACGCAGTATTTT.

This rearrangement joins TRBV3-1 (or the pseudogene TRBV3-2) to TRBJ2-1, with 11 bases that match TRBD2. CDR3 length: 16 amino acids. Germline V gene lookup returns CDR1 LGHDT and CDR2 YNNKEL (reference sequence). V was pared by 4 bases and J by 7 bases, with 9 bases of the junction left unmatched. CDR3 nucleotide sequence: TGTGCCAGCAGCCGGACCGGGCTAGCGGGAGGAAATGAGCAGTTCTTC. Its translation is CASSRTGLAGGNEQFF.

The chain links TRBV10-3 to TRBJ1-5; 9 bases map to TRBD1. With V trimmed by 6 bases and J by 2 bases, 2 bases remained unmatched. There are 14 residues in the CDR3. Germline V gene sequence: CDR1 ENHRY, CDR2 SYGVKD. DNA for the CDR3: TGTGCCATCAGCGGGGACAGGGGCAATCAGCCCCAGCATTTT. Translation gives CAISGDRGNQPQHF.

J is TRBJ1-6 and V is TRBV10-2; 7 bases agree with TRBD1. The V gene's germline CDR1 is WSHSY and CDR2 SAAADI. V lost 6 bases, J lost 4 bases, and 3 bases stayed unmatched. CDR3 length: 14 residues. The CDR3 reads CASRGTEYNSPLHF. The CDR3 DNA follows: TGCGCCAGCAGGGGGACAGAGTATAATTCACCCCTCCACTTT.

This rearrangement joins TRBV30 to TRBJ2-5; TRBD2 aligns across 12 bases. This CDR3 is built from 14 residues. Germline CDR1 is GTSNPN and CDR2 is SVGIG (reference sequence). V shed 4 bases, J shed 4 bases, and the junction held 4 bases outside the gene matches. CDR3 in amino acids: CAWNPGLAGETQYF. The CDR3 nucleotides are TGTGCCTGGAACCCGGGACTAGCGGGAGAGACCCAGTACTTC. Variable domain in full (rest from reference TRBV30 and TRBJ2-5): SQTIHQWPATLVQPVGSPLSLECTVEGTSNPNLYWYRQAAGRGLQLLFYSVGIGQISSEVPQNLSASRPQDRQFILSSKKLLLSDSGFYLCAWNPGLAGETQYFGPGTRLLVL.

This clone was seen a single time. J is TRBJ2-7 and V is TRBV7-2; D tentatively reads TRBD1 or TRBD2 (5 bases each). Trimming removed 5 bases at V and 0 bases at J, with 11 bases between. CDR1 and CDR2 from the germline V gene are SGHTA and FQGNSA. The CDR3 consists of 14 residues. For the CDR3, the DNA is TGTGCCAGCAGCGGGGACCTGAGCTCCTACGAGCAGTACTTC. Translated, it gives CASSGDLSSYEQYF.

The rearrangement uses TRBV5-6 and TRBJ1-2; D is unresolved. The V gene lost 4 bases and the J gene lost 8 bases, with 18 bases spanning the gap. CDR3 length: 14 amino acids. Per germline, CDR1 SGHDT and CDR2 YYEEEE. The CDR3, as DNA: TGTGCCAGCAGCGGCAGCCGTGGGGAGAGGGGCTACACCTTC. This gives the protein CASSGSRGERGYTF.

The chain recombines TRBV12-5 with TRBJ2-5; D is uncertain. Deletions cut 2 bases from V and 7 bases from J, with 14 bases between. Germline V gene lookup returns CDR1 LGHNT and CDR2 FRNRAP. This CDR3 comprises 14 residues. CDR3 sequence (DNA): TGTGCTAGTGGTTTGAATGGTCAGGCGAGGACCCAGTACTTC. Translated, it gives CASGLNGQARTQYF.

This clone was counted once. The V gene is TRBV19, the J gene TRBJ2-4; 7 positions agree with TRBD1. The CDR3 consists of 18 residues. J was trimmed by 0 bases and V by 3 bases; bases with no gene match: 11. The V gene's germline CDR1 is LNHDA and CDR2 SQIVND (reference sequence). This CDR3 reads CASSIPNRGTLAKNIQYF. CDR3 in DNA: TGTGCCAGTAGTATCCCTAACAGGGGAACCCTAGCCAAAAACATTCAGTACTTC. The whole variable domain, filled in from reference TRBV19 and TRBJ2-4, reads DGGITQSPKYLFRKEGQNVTLSCEQNLNHDAMYWYRQDPGQGLRLIYYSQIVNDFQKGDIAEGYSVSREKKESFPLTVTSAQKNPTAFYLCASSIPNRGTLAKNIQYFGAGTRLSVL.

The rearrangement joins TRBV5-1 to TRBJ1-5; D is perhaps TRBD1 (5 bases). The CDR3 covers 15 residues. CDR1 is SGHRS and CDR2 is YFSETQ in the germline V gene. V lost 0 bases and J 5 bases, leaving 12 bases between the germline ends. The CDR3 nucleotides read TGCGCCAGCAGCTTGGCCGGGACGGAGCATCAGCCCCAGCATTTT. The encoded protein is CASSLAGTEHQPQHF.

This rearrangement joins TRBV5-5 to TRBJ1-2; 9 bases fit TRBD1. Germline values: CDR1 SGHKS, CDR2 YYEKEE (reference sequence). The CDR3 is 15 residues long. V shed 0 bases and J 4 bases; nucleotides not matched to a gene: 4. CDR3 amino acids: CASSLADRGAYGYTF. The DNA for the CDR3 is TGTGCCAGCAGCTTGGCTGACAGGGGGGCCTATGGCTACACCTTC.

The rearrangement joins TRBV5-1 to TRBJ2-1, with D unclear. CDR1 and CDR2 from the germline V gene are SGHRS and YFSETQ. The V and J ends lost 1 base and 4 bases respectively, with 15 bases between them. The CDR3 runs 16 residues. As DNA, the CDR3 is TGCGCCAGCAGCTTGCTTGTCCCCTCTGATTACAATGAGCAGTTCTTC. Its translation: CASSLLVPSDYNEQFF.

The chain links TRBV6-1 to TRBJ1-2; TRBD1 is a possible D gene (6 bases). V was pared by 1 base and J by 6 bases, with 12 bases between. The CDR3 runs 14 residues. Germline CDR1 MNHNS, CDR2 SASEGT. The CDR3 reads CASSEVGGRDGYTF. CDR3 nucleotide sequence: TGTGCCAGCAGTGAAGTTGGGGGCAGAGATGGCTACACCTTC.

V usage is TRBV9 and J usage is TRBJ2-1; no firm D call. CDR1 and CDR2 (germline): SGDLS, YYNGEE. This CDR3 comprises 13 residues. Trimming took off 3 bases at V and 5 bases at J, with 9 bases between the two ends. The CDR3 is CASSGDVNNEQFF. Here the CDR3 DNA reads TGTGCCAGCAGCGGGGATGTAAACAATGAGCAGTTCTTC.

This clone was counted a single time. The chain combines TRBV27 with TRBJ1-5; D not certain. Germline loops: CDR1 MNHEY, CDR2 SMNVEV (reference sequence). The CDR3 covers 19 residues. Trimming took off 6 bases at V and 1 base at J, with 25 bases between the two ends. The CDR3 coding sequence is TGTGCCAGCAGCCGACGTTGGCAGGCCGTCCTTGGGAGCAATCAGCCCCAGCATTTT. It translates to CASSRRWQAVLGSNQPQHF.

CDR3 amino acids: CASSLTGNDEKLFF. In DNA, the CDR3 is TGTGCCAGCAGCCTGACAGGGAATGATGAAAAACTGTTTTTT. V is TRBV5-4 and J is TRBJ1-4; 7 bases are shared with TRBD1. CDR3 length: 14 amino acids. Germline V CDR1 and CDR2: SGHNT, YYREEE (reference sequence). V was pared by 4 bases and J by 6 bases, with 6 bases of the junction left unmatched. The variable domain in full, with the rest retrieved from reference TRBV5-4 and TRBJ1-4, is ETGVTQSPTHLIKTRGQQVTLRCSSQSGHNTVSWYQQALGQGPQFIFQYYREEENGRGNFPPRFSGLQFPNYSSELNVNALELDDSALYLCASSLTGNDEKLFFGSGTQLSVL.

With regard to this clone: Germline and junction disagree at one end, which may indicate a read error. This chain uses TRBV19 with TRBJ1-1, with 10 bases identical to TRBD1. CDR1 and CDR2 from the germline V gene are LNHDA and SQIVND (reference sequence). The CDR3 length is 14 residues. As DNA, the CDR3 is TGTGCTAGTAGGGTCGGGACAGGGGTAAATGAAGCTTTCTTT. This sequence encodes CASRVGTGVNEAFF.